Following are 17 T cell receptor beta chains from one sample sequenced in a study of technical replicates of blood from a handful of donors. The data were produced by immunoSEQ multiplex PCR, yet TCRdb's version contains in-frame clones alone and is incomplete. The top ten hold 0.2% to 0.3% of the sample, which has about 82,000 clones, 85% to 95% seen once. Sequencing was carried out using T cells isolated from PBMCs. Source of these receptors: a human donor in good health.

This clone appeared once. The V gene is TRBV7-9, the J gene TRBJ1-3; 7 bases are shared with TRBD1. Germline V gives CDR1 SEHNR, CDR2 FQNEAQ (reference sequence). V shed 6 bases and J 0 bases; nucleotides not matched to a gene: 8. The CDR3 has 16 amino acids. The DNA for the CDR3 is TGTGCCAGCAGGCGGACAGGACCTTCCTCTGGAAACACCATATATTTT. This translates into CASRRTGPSSGNTIYF.

The chain has TRBV30 and TRBJ2-5, with 7 bases fitting TRBD1. From germline, CDR1 is GTSNPN and CDR2 SVGIG (reference sequence). This CDR3 is built from 12 residues. V lost 4 bases and J lost 4; bases outside the gene matches: 3. CDR3 protein: CAWKGAGETQYF. DNA for the CDR3: TGTGCCTGGAAGGGGGCGGGAGAGACCCAGTACTTC. The full variable domain, rest sourced from reference TRBV30 and TRBJ2-5, is SQTIHQWPATLVQPVGSPLSLECTVEGTSNPNLYWYRQAAGRGLQLLFYSVGIGQISSEVPQNLSASRPQDRQFILSSKKLLLSDSGFYLCAWKGAGETQYFGPGTRLLVL.

This clone was counted only a few times. The rearrangement links TRBV4-1 to TRBJ1-1; TRBD1 agrees at 7 bases. The CDR3 runs to 14 residues. V shed 6 bases, J shed 2 bases, and the junction held 6 bases outside the gene matches. The germline CDR1 and CDR2 sequences are MGHRA and YSYEKL. The CDR3 protein is CASSRDRLNTEAFF. In nucleotides, the CDR3 is TGCGCCAGCAGTCGGGACAGACTCAACACTGAAGCTTTCTTT.

The V call is TRBV11-3, the J call TRBJ2-3; TRBD2 matches at 9 bases. The CDR3 runs to 16 residues. The J segment lost 5 bases and the V segment lost 5 bases, leaving 11 bases of the junction unmatched. In germline, CDR1 is SGHNT, CDR2 YENEEA. CDR3 sequence reads: CASSPLAGGIVDTQYF. The CDR3 DNA follows: TGTGCCAGCAGCCCATTGGCGGGGGGGATAGTAGATACGCAGTATTTT.

To note about this clone: This same CDR3 is encoded by further DNA sequences in the sample. The chain combines TRBV11-2 with TRBJ2-1, with 7 positions matching TRBD2. The germline gives CDR1 SGHAT, CDR2 FQNNGV. This CDR3 has 12 residues. The V and J ends lost 5 bases and 8 bases, in that order; junction bases with no gene match: 3. The CDR3 loop is CASSLGGDEQFF. The CDR3 DNA reads as TGTGCCAGCAGCCTGGGGGGGGATGAGCAGTTCTTC. The entire variable domain, with the rest obtained from reference TRBV11-2 and TRBJ2-1, is as follows: EAGVAQSPRYKIIEKRQSVAFWCNPISGHATLYWYQQILGQGPKLLIQFQNNGVVDDSQLPKDRFSAERLKGVDSTLKIQPAKLEDSAVYLCASSLGGDEQFFGPGTRLTVL.

The V and J genes are TRBV6-1 and TRBJ1-2; D remains unclear. The CDR3 runs to 16 residues. The germline V gene encodes CDR1 MNHNS and CDR2 SASEGT. V gave up 0 bases and J gave up 8 bases, with 19 bases separating them. CDR3 residues: CASSEAPGAPRGGYTF. In nucleotides, the CDR3 is TGTGCCAGCAGTGAAGCGCCGGGAGCCCCTCGGGGAGGCTACACCTTC.

The genes are TRBV4-2 and TRBJ2-7; TRBD2 might be the D (7 bases). V lost 3 bases and J 2 bases, leaving 17 bases between the germline ends. CDR1 and CDR2 from the germline V gene are LGHNA and YNFKEQ. This CDR3 has 16 amino acids. CDR3 coding DNA: TGTGCCAGCAGCCACCACGAGGGGGGGGGAGCCTACGAGCAGTACTTC. This gives the protein CASSHHEGGGAYEQYF.

This clone was picked up one time. The CDR3 sequence is CASSSSGRGYEQYF. The CDR3 DNA is TGTGCCAGCAGTTCTAGCGGTAGGGGCTACGAGCAGTACTTC. V gene TRBV27 combines with J gene TRBJ2-7, with 7 bases identical to TRBD2. From germline, CDR1 is MNHEY and CDR2 SMNVEV (reference sequence). The V gene end was trimmed by 4 bases and the J gene end by 3 bases; junction bases not matched to a gene: 6. The CDR3 consists of 14 residues.

This clone appeared a few times. In the same sample, other DNA sequences code for this CDR3. The CDR3: CASSLPSGRYNEQFF. As DNA, the CDR3 is TGTGCCAGCAGCTTACCTAGCGGAAGATACAATGAGCAGTTCTTC. The chain joins TRBV7-8 to TRBJ2-1; 7 nucleotides match TRBD2. The CDR3 is 15 amino acids. The germline gives CDR1 SGHVS, CDR2 FQNEAQ. The J segment lost 4 bases and the V segment lost 2 bases, leaving 5 bases of the junction unmatched. Full variable domain (missing parts from reference TRBV7-8 and TRBJ2-1): GAGVSQSPRYKVAKRGQDVALRCDPISGHVSLFWYQQALGQGPEFLTYFQNEAQLDKSGLPSDRFFAERPEGSVSTLKIQRTQQEDSAVYLCASSLPSGRYNEQFFGPGTRLTVL.

The V and J genes are TRBV7-9 and TRBJ2-3; the D gene is possibly TRBD2 (6 bases). The germline V and J ends were trimmed by 6 bases and 2 bases, with 15 bases remaining between them. The CDR3 contains 15 residues. Germline CDR1 and CDR2: SEHNR and FQNEAQ (reference sequence). In nucleotides, the CDR3 is TGTGCCAGCAGGACATTGGGGGGAGACACAGATACGCAGTATTTT. Translation: CASRTLGGDTDTQYF.

Written as DNA, the CDR3 is TGTGCCAGCAGCTTCGGTCCTAGCACAGATACGCAGTATTTT. Encoded protein: CASSFGPSTDTQYF. The chain links TRBV7-8 to TRBJ2-3; no definite D call. The V gene's germline CDR1 is SGHVS and CDR2 FQNEAQ. The V gene lost 3 bases and the J gene lost 0 bases, with 7 bases spanning the gap. This CDR3 spans 14 amino acids.

The J gene is TRBJ1-2, the V gene TRBV9, with TRBD1 matching 9 bases. CDR1 is SGDLS and CDR2 is YYNGEE in the germline V gene. With 3 bases clipped from V and 5 bases from J, the junction kept 5 bases outside the gene matches. The CDR3 totals 14 residues. The CDR3 is CASSAGQGSYGYTF. In DNA, the CDR3 is TGTGCCAGCAGCGCGGGACAGGGCTCGTATGGCTACACCTTC.

The chain recombines TRBV5-6 with TRBJ2-1; 8 bases fit TRBD2. The CDR3 consists of 15 residues. Germline CDR1 reads SGHDT; CDR2 reads YYEEEE. The trim removed 2 bases at V and 5 bases at J, leaving 6 bases unmatched. This CDR3 is CASSFLGRANNEQFF. For the CDR3, the DNA is TGTGCCAGCAGCTTTCTCGGGAGGGCCAACAATGAGCAGTTCTTC.

The V call is TRBV4-1, the J call TRBJ2-7, with D unclear. This CDR3 has 16 amino acids. Germline CDR1 MGHRA, CDR2 YSYEKL. The V and J ends lost 3 bases and 7 bases respectively, with 22 bases between them. CDR3 DNA: TGCGCCAGCAGCCATGGGTTGGGCGATAAAAATGGGGAGCAGTACTTC. Translation gives CASSHGLGDKNGEQYF.

V and J are TRBV6-1 and TRBJ2-3; 9 nucleotides align to TRBD2. V shed 2 bases and J 4 bases; nucleotides not matched to a gene: 10. CDR1 and CDR2 (germline): MNHNS, SASEGT. CDR3 length: 17 residues. The CDR3 coding sequence is TGTGCCAGCAGTGAAAGGGTCGGCGGGGGGGCTCCAGATACGCAGTATTTT. As protein: CASSERVGGGAPDTQYF.

This clone was detected once. The chain employs TRBV29-1 and TRBJ2-5; 10 positions agree with TRBD2. CDR1 is SQVTM and CDR2 is ANQGSEA in the germline V gene. This CDR3 is built from 15 residues. The J segment lost 1 base and the V segment lost 6 bases, leaving 8 bases of the junction unmatched. Written as DNA, the CDR3 is TGCAGCGTAGCGGGAGGGCCCCAACTCCAAGAGACCCAGTACTTC. Amino acids: CSVAGGPQLQETQYF.

CDR3 coding DNA: TGTGCCAGCAGTTTAAATGCGGGAGGGCCCTACTCCTACAATGAGCAGTTCTTC. This encodes CASSLNAGGPYSYNEQFF. The chain employs TRBV27 and TRBJ2-1, with 9 positions matching TRBD2. The V gene's germline CDR1 is MNHEY and CDR2 SMNVEV (reference sequence). This CDR3 has 18 amino acids. The V and J ends lost 2 bases and 0 bases, in that order; junction bases with no gene match: 8.